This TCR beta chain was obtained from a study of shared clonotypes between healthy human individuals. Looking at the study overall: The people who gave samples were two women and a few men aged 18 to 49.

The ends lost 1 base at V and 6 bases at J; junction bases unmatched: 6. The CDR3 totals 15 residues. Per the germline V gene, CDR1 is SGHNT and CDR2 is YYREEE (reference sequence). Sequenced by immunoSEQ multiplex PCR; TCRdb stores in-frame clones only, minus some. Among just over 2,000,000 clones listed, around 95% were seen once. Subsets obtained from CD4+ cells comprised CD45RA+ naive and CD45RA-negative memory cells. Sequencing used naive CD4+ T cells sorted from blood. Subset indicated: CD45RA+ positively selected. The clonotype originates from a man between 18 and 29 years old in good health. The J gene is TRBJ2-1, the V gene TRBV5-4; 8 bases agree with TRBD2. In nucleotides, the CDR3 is TGTGCCAGCAGCTTGTCGAGCGGGAGCGTCAATGAGCAGTTCTTC. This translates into CASSLSSGSVNEQFF.